This is a list of T cell receptor beta chains from one sample in a study of cytomegalovirus exposure and HLA in healthy donors. Assay: immunoSEQ multiplex PCR; the TCRdb copy retains only in-frame clones and omits some. The sample lists about 98,000 clones; approximately 74% were seen once. The material sequenced was PBMCs. The receptors shown here come from a male donor in good health and CMV-seronegative. Each CDR3 is given with its conserved first and last residue. The D gene is left open where the match is weak. Part of the rows lack a size; the others show once, few, many or a class for expanded clones.

V gene	J gene	D gene	clone size	CDR3 protein	CDR3 DNA
TRBV10-3	TRBJ2-7	-	few	CAIRGRAAEGYEQYF	TGTGCCATCAGGGGCAGGGCAGCTGAAGGGTACGAGCAGTACTTC
TRBV28	TRBJ2-1	-	-	CASSFQYNEQFF	TGTGCCAGCAGTTTTCAATACAATGAGCAGTTCTTC
TRBV4-2	TRBJ2-7	-	-	CASSSNRYEQYF	TGTGCCAGCAGCTCAAACAGGTACGAGCAGTACTTC
TRBV27	TRBJ1-2	-	-	CASSNLPRDYGYTF	TGTGCCAGCAGTAATTTACCCAGGGACTATGGCTACACCTTC
TRBV5-4	TRBJ2-7	-	-	CASSSDRGSYEQYF	TGTGCCAGCAGCTCCGATCGAGGATCCTACGAGCAGTACTTC
TRBV11-2	TRBJ2-7	TRBD2	-	CASSPRTSGIILLYEQYF	TGTGCCAGCAGCCCCCGGACTAGCGGGATAATCCTCCTATACGAGCAGTACTTC
TRBV6-5	TRBJ2-7	TRBD1	few	CASRMGQGIYEQYF	TGTGCCAGCAGAATGGGACAGGGCATCTACGAGCAGTACTTC
TRBV28	TRBJ2-7	TRBD2	-	CASSLYTSGEQYF	TGTGCCAGCAGTTTATATACTAGCGGCGAGCAGTACTTC
TRBV10-3	TRBJ2-1	TRBD2	-	CAISNIGLEGSYNEQFF	TGTGCCATCAGTAATATAGGACTAGAAGGCTCCTACAATGAGCAGTTCTTC
TRBV29-1	TRBJ2-1	-	-	CSVEPVDTHNEQFF	TGCAGCGTTGAACCCGTGGACACCCACAATGAGCAGTTCTTC
TRBV27	TRBJ2-7	TRBD2	-	CASSVPTSGNYEQYF	TGTGCCAGCAGTGTTCCGACTAGCGGTAACTACGAGCAGTACTTC
TRBV7-3	TRBJ2-1	TRBD2	-	CASSPRTSGSLGYNEQFF	TGTGCCAGCAGCCCCCGGACTAGCGGGAGCTTGGGTTACAATGAGCAGTTCTTC
TRBV30	TRBJ2-2	TRBD1	once	CAWSVQGAGELFF	TGTGCCTGGAGTGTCCAGGGGGCCGGGGAGCTGTTTTTT
TRBV27	TRBJ1-5	-	-	CASSLRRVNQPQHF	TGTGCCAGCAGTTTGCGCAGGGTGAATCAGCCCCAGCATTTT
TRBV6-5	TRBJ1-3	-	-	CASSYLSGQVGNTIYF	TGTGCCAGCAGTTACCTCTCCGGACAAGTTGGAAACACCATATATTTT
TRBV27	TRBJ2-7	TRBD2	-	CASSHRMRREREAVYEQYF	TGTGCCAGCAGCCACCGGATGCGTCGTGAGCGGGAGGCCGTTTACGAGCAGTACTTC